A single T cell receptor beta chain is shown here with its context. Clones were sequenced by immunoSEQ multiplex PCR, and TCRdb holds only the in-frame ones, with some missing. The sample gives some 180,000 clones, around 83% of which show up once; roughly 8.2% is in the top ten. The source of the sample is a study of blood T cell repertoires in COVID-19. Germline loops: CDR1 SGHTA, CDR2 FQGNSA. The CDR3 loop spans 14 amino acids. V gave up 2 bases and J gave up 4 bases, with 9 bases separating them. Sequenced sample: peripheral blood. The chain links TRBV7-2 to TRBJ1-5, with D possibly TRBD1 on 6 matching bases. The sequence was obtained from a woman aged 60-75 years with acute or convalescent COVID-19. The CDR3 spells CASSLSRGNQPQHF. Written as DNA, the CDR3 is TGTGCCAGCAGCTTATCTAGGGGGAATCAGCCCCAGCATTTT.